This T cell receptor beta chain was captured by sequencing in a study of lymphopenia after photon versus proton radiotherapy. The CDR3 consists of 16 residues. Per germline, CDR1 MNHEY and CDR2 SMNVEV (reference sequence). V lost 3 bases, J lost 8 bases, and 13 bases stayed unmatched. Here immunoSEQ multiplex PCR was the method, and the copy in TCRdb shows in-frame clones only, minus some. The sample contains tens of thousands of clones, over 70% of which appear only once. This clonotype originated in a man aged 55 to 70 with pancreatic cancer. This chain uses TRBV27 with TRBJ1-2, with 9 bases matching TRBD1. The sequences come from peripheral blood, collected from a patient treated with proton-based radiotherapy. For the CDR3, the DNA is TGTGCCAGCAGTTTGGATCCCGGGACAGGGTTCCAAGGCTACACCTTC. Its protein is CASSLDPGTGFQGYTF.